The 22 T cell receptor beta chains below were found in one sample sequenced in a study of blood T cell repertoires in COVID-19. Produced via immunoSEQ multiplex PCR; TCRdb's table is partial and in-frame only. Counted here are some 260,000 clones, 88% occurring once; the ten biggest clones make up roughly 2%. The sequenced material came from peripheral blood. The receptors were sampled from a woman in her 40s who had recovered from COVID-19.

J is TRBJ2-2 and V is TRBV5-4; 7 bases align to TRBD2. There are 14 residues in the CDR3. V lost 4 bases to trimming and J lost 8 bases; unmatched junction nucleotides: 8. Germline V gene data show CDR1 as SGHNT and CDR2 as YYREEE (reference sequence). The DNA of the CDR3 is TGTGCCAGCAGCGGAATTGTGGGAGGGGGGGAGCTGTTTTTT. Translation: CASSGIVGGGELFF.

In DNA form, the CDR3 reads TGCGCCAGCAGCTTGGCGGGCGAGCAGTACTTC. This translates into CASSLAGEQYF. The rearrangement uses TRBV5-1 and TRBJ2-7; D not resolved. CDR3 length equals 11 residues. Trimming removed 0 bases from V and 6 bases from J, with 4 bases in between. Per germline, CDR1 SGHRS and CDR2 YFSETQ.

V is TRBV6-1 and J is TRBJ1-2, with 9 bases that match TRBD1. V shed 2 bases and J 6 bases; nucleotides not matched to a gene: 1. This CDR3 is 13 amino acids long. Germline loops: CDR1 MNHNS, CDR2 SASEGT. The CDR3, as DNA: TGTGCCAGCAGTGAAACAGGGGGCGATGGCTACACCTTC. It specifies CASSETGGDGYTF.

The chain carries TRBV30 and TRBJ1-3; D remains unclear. Germline loops: CDR1 GTSNPN, CDR2 SVGIG (reference sequence). Trimming took 2 bases from V and 2 from J, leaving 4 bases between them. The CDR3 extends over 12 amino acids. CDR3 residues: CAWSQAGNTIYF. In nucleotides, the CDR3 is TGTGCCTGGAGTCAGGCTGGAAACACCATATATTTT.

J is TRBJ2-3 and V is TRBV10-3, with a possible D match to TRBD1 (5 bases). Per the germline V gene, CDR1 is ENHRY and CDR2 is SYGVKD. Deletions cut 0 bases from V and 8 bases from J, with 12 bases between. This CDR3 is built from 14 residues. CDR3 in DNA: TGTGCCATCAGTGAGTCCCGGAATCAGGGTACGCAGTATTTT. Encoded protein: CAISESRNQGTQYF.

The chain carries TRBV6-6 and TRBJ2-3; 8 bases map to TRBD2. Per germline, CDR1 MNHNY and CDR2 SVGAGI (reference sequence). This CDR3 has 14 amino acids. V shed 5 bases, J shed 3 bases, and the junction held 4 bases outside the gene matches. The CDR3 nucleotides read TGTGCCAGCAGTCCAGGGACTAGAACAGATACGCAGTATTTT. Amino acids: CASSPGTRTDTQYF.

CDR3 DNA: TGTGCCAGCACAAGCAGGAATAGCAATCAGCCCCAGCATTTT. Amino acids: CASTSRNSNQPQHF. The rearrangement joins TRBV6-5 to TRBJ1-5; no reliable D call. Germline V gene lookup returns CDR1 MNHEY and CDR2 SVGAGI. Trimming pared 7 bases from V and 0 bases from J, leaving 10 bases between. The CDR3 has 14 residues.

The chain carries TRBV29-1 and TRBJ1-1, with no clear D. The V gene's germline CDR1 is SQVTM and CDR2 ANQGSEA. The CDR3 is 14 residues long. With 3 bases removed from V and 1 base from J, the gap between germline ends came to 12 bases. The CDR3 bases are TGCAGCGTTGACAGGAGGCAAGCGAACACTGAAGCTTTCTTT. As protein: CSVDRRQANTEAFF.

V usage is TRBV4-1 and J usage is TRBJ1-5, with 7 bases that match TRBD1. Germline CDR1 MGHRA, CDR2 YSYEKL. The CDR3 length is 16 residues. The trim removed 1 base at V and 2 bases at J, leaving 5 bases unmatched. The CDR3 protein is CASSQGQGAGNQPQHF. The CDR3, as DNA: TGCGCCAGCAGCCAAGGACAGGGAGCAGGCAATCAGCCCCAGCATTTT.

CDR3 in amino acids: CASSKGQGADQPQHF. DNA for the CDR3: TGTGCCAGCAGTAAGGGACAGGGGGCCGATCAGCCCCAGCATTTT. The V gene is TRBV6-7, the J gene TRBJ1-5; TRBD1 matches at 12 bases. TRBV6-7 has ORF status, its function being uncertain. The CDR3 is 15 amino acids. V lost 5 bases, J lost 5 bases, and 4 bases stayed unmatched.

V gene TRBV2 combines with J gene TRBJ2-5, with unresolved D. From germline, CDR1 is SNHLY and CDR2 FYNNEI. V was clipped by 7 bases and J by 2 bases, with 14 bases between them. CDR3 length: 14 residues. CDR3 sequence: CASTSSPRQETQYF. The CDR3 DNA sequence: TGTGCCAGCACCTCCTCCCCGAGGCAAGAGACCCAGTACTTC.

The V call is TRBV2, the J call TRBJ1-2, with D perhaps TRBD1 (6 bases). The germline V and J ends were trimmed by 5 bases and 8 bases, with 12 bases remaining between them. Germline V gives CDR1 SNHLY, CDR2 FYNNEI. The CDR3 runs 12 residues. CDR3 amino acids: CASSRQVGGYTF. CDR3 bases: TGTGCCAGCAGTAGACAGGTGGGAGGCTACACCTTC. The entire variable domain, with the rest obtained from reference TRBV2 and TRBJ1-2, is as follows: EPEVTQTPSHQVTQMGQEVILRCVPISNHLYFYWYRQILGQKVEFLVSFYNNEISEKSEIFDDQFSVERPDGSNFTLKIRSTKLEDSAMYFCASSRQVGGYTFGSGTRLTVV.

The count of this clone is one. The chain's CDR3 is CASRDNLSGNTIYF. In nucleotides, the CDR3 is TGTGCCAGTAGGGACAATTTATCTGGAAACACCATATATTTT. The chain combines TRBV19 with TRBJ1-3; tentatively, D is TRBD1 (5 bases). The V gene's germline CDR1 is LNHDA and CDR2 SQIVND (reference sequence). This CDR3 region has 14 residues. V shed 6 bases and J shed 1 base, with 10 bases lying between them.

This sequence joins TRBV4-3 and TRBJ1-6, with TRBD1 matching over 11 bases. This CDR3 is 15 amino acids long. V was clipped by 3 bases and J by 10 bases; unmatched bases: 5. Germline V gives CDR1 LGHNA, CDR2 YSLEER. CDR3 DNA sequence: TGCGCCAGCAGCCAGGGGACAGGGGGGCTATCACCCCTCCACTTT. This gives the protein CASSQGTGGLSPLHF.

The chain joins TRBV4-3 to TRBJ2-2; TRBD2 matches at 15 bases. Germline V lookup: CDR1 LGHNA, CDR2 YSLEER. The CDR3 covers 20 residues. V was clipped by 2 bases and J by 6 bases; unmatched bases: 13. CDR3 bases: TGCGCCAGCAGCCAATTGTTTGGGACTAGCGGGGGGCCTGAGCCCGGGGAGCTGTTTTTT. This sequence encodes CASSQLFGTSGGPEPGELFF.

The gene calls are TRBV6-6 and TRBJ2-5; 12 positions agree with TRBD2. The CDR3 runs 16 residues. Germline CDR1 MNHNY, CDR2 SVGAGI (reference sequence). Trimming cost V 0 bases and J 6 bases; bases outside gene matches: 5. Written as DNA, the CDR3 is TGTGCCAGCAGTTACTCCCTAGCGGGGGGGCCGAAGACCCAGTACTTC. Its protein product is CASSYSLAGGPKTQYF.

The chain employs TRBV30 and TRBJ1-5; the match to TRBD1 covers 7 bases. Per germline, CDR1 GTSNPN and CDR2 SVGIG (reference sequence). The CDR3 extends over 14 amino acids. V trimming: 2 bases; J trimming: 5 bases; junction bases outside the gene matches: 6. CDR3 DNA sequence: TGTGCCTGGAGTACCCGACAGGGCGATCAGCCCCAGCATTTT. It specifies CAWSTRQGDQPQHF.

This chain connects TRBV12-5 to TRBJ2-1, with 9 bases fitting TRBD2. There are 13 residues in the CDR3. The ends lost 6 bases at V and 9 bases at J; junction bases unmatched: 6. Germline loops: CDR1 LGHNT, CDR2 FRNRAP. CDR3 sequence (DNA): TGTGCTAGTGGGACTAGCGGCCACTCTGAGCAGTTCTTC. This gives the protein CASGTSGHSEQFF.

Details on this clone: Other DNA sequences in this sample translate to the same CDR3. The chain joins TRBV9 to TRBJ1-3, with TRBD1 identical over 7 bases. J lost 2 bases, V lost 1 base, and 0 bases had no gene match. The CDR3 has 14 residues. Germline V gene sequence: CDR1 SGDLS, CDR2 YYNGEE. CDR3 DNA sequence: TGTGCCAGCAGCGTACAGGGGGCTGGAAACACCATATATTTT. It encodes CASSVQGAGNTIYF.

V is TRBV9 and J is TRBJ1-2; maybe TRBD1 (6 bases). The ends were cut back, 3 bases at V and 4 bases at J, with 10 bases in the middle. Germline V gene lookup returns CDR1 SGDLS and CDR2 YYNGEE. The CDR3 is made up of 13 amino acids. The CDR3 nucleotides are TGTGCCAGCAGCGCCCGGACAGCCTATGGCTACACCTTC. This codes for CASSARTAYGYTF. Looking up the rest from reference TRBV9 and TRBJ1-2 gives the full variable domain: DSGVTQTPKHLITATGQRVTLRCSPRSGDLSVYWYQQSLDQGLQFLIQYYNGEERAKGNILERFSAQQFPDLHSELNLSSLELGDSALYFCASSARTAYGYTFGSGTRLTVV.

The V call is TRBV27, the J call TRBJ2-1; D not resolved. Trimming took off 5 bases at V and 13 bases at J, with 18 bases between the two ends. In germline, CDR1 is MNHEY, CDR2 SMNVEV (reference sequence). The CDR3 sequence is 13 residues long. The CDR3 coding sequence is TGTGCCAGCAGTCCCCCGACTCTTTCCCCCCAGTTCTTC. Translated, it gives CASSPPTLSPQFF.

This clone has a count of ten or more. This sequence joins TRBV4-1 and TRBJ2-7; TRBD2 matches 11 bases. V lost 0 bases and J lost 3; bases outside the gene matches: 4. The length of the CDR3 is 16 residues. CDR1 MGHRA and CDR2 YSYEKL come from the germline V gene. CDR3 in DNA: TGCGCCAGCAGCCAAGATATAACTAGCGGGAGCTACGAGCAGTACTTC. It yields the protein CASSQDITSGSYEQYF.